This TCR beta chain was identified in a study of T cells in Graves' hyperthyroidism and ophthalmopathy. Findings and limits, study-wide: Clonotypes that were expanded in thyroid above 0.001 mostly appeared in blood too.

Notes on this clonotype: What it binds is unknown. The junction departs from germline at one end; a sequencing error may be responsible.

Amplification targeted TCR beta CDR3 regions from RNA transcripts. When the TCR CDR3 underwent first-round RT-PCR, the HTBI primer set was used. MiXCR, applied by TCRdb to the multiplex PCR reads, yields one record per CDR3 protein. This table has around 380,000 distinct CDR3 sequences, roughly 13% appearing once. This CDR3 has 15 amino acids. Germline V lookup: CDR1 SGHDN, CDR2 FVKESK. Preceding any ophthalmopathy symptoms, the blood sample dates from first hyperthyroidism diagnosis. This TCR was sampled from a man aged 30-40 years with Graves' hyperthyroidism that later progressed to Graves' ophthalmopathy. Sequencing was performed on blood. This chain uses TRBV14 with TRBJ1-2; possibly TRBD1 for D (5 bases). Here the CDR3 DNA reads TGCGCCAGCAGCCAAGATCGCGCGAGGGGTGGCGGCTACACCTTC. It codes for CASSQDRARGGGYTF. The full variable domain, its missing parts supplied by reference TRBV14 and TRBJ1-2, is EAGVTQFPSHSVIEKGQTVTLRCDPISGHDNLYWYRRVMGKEIKFLLHFVKESKQDESGMPNNRFLAERTGGTYSTLKVQPAELEDSGVYFCASSQDRARGGGYTFGSGTRLTVV.